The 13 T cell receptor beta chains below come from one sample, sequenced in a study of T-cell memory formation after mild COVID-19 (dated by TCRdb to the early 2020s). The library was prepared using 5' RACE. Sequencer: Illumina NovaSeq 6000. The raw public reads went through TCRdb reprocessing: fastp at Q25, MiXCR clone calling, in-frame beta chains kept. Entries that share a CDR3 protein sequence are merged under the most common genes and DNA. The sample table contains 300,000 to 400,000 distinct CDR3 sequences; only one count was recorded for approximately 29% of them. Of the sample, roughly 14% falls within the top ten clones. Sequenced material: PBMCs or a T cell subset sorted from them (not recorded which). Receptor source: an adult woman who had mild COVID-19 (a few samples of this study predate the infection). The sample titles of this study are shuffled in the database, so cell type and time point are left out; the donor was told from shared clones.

The DNA for the CDR3 is TGTGCCAGCAGCTTAGCATTAGCGGGGGCCGAGCAGTACTTC. Translating it yields CASSLALAGAEQYF. The chain combines TRBV7-2 with TRBJ2-7; the match to TRBD2 covers 9 bases. This CDR3 region has 14 residues. Germline V lookup: CDR1 SGHTA, CDR2 FQGNSA. V was pared by 0 bases and J by 6 bases, with 3 bases of the junction left unmatched.

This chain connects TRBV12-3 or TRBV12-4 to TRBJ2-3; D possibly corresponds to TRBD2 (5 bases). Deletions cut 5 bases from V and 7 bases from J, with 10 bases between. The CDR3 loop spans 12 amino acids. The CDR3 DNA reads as TGTGCCAGCAGTAAATCGGGATATACGCAGTATTTT. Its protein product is CASSKSGYTQYF.

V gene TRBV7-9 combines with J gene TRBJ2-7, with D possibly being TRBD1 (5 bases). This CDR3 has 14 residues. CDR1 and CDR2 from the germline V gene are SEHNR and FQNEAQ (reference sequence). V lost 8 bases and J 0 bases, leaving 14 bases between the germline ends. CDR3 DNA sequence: TGTGCCAGCGGGCCCAGGGCGAGCTCCTACGAGCAGTACTTC. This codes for CASGPRASSYEQYF.

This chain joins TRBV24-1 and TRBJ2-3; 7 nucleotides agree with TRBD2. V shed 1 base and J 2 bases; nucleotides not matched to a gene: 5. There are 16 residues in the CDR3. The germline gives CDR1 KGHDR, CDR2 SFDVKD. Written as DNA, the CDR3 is TGTGCCACCAGTGATTTCGAAGCGGGGACCACAGATACGCAGTATTTT. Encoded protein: CATSDFEAGTTDTQYF.

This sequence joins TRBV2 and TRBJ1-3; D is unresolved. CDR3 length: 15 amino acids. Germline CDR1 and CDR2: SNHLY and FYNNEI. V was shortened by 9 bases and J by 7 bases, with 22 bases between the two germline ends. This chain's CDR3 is CASTRGSGPRNTIYF. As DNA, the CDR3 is TGTGCCAGTACCCGAGGTTCAGGTCCCAGGAACACCATATATTTT.

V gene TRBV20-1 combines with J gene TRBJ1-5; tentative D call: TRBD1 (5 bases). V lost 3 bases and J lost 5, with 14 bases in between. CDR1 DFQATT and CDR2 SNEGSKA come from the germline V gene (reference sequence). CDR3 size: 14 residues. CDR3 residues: CSASPMGRDQPQHF. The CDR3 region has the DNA TGCAGTGCTAGCCCCATGGGACGAGATCAGCCCCAGCATTTT.

The CDR3 sequence is CASSPGQFMWKEQYF. CDR3 bases: TGCGCCAGCAGCCCTGGACAGTTTATGTGGAAAGAGCAGTACTTC. V usage is TRBV4-1 and J usage is TRBJ2-7; the D gene is possibly TRBD1 (6 bases). This CDR3 has 15 residues. Germline V CDR1 and CDR2: MGHRA, YSYEKL. The germline V and J ends were trimmed by 4 bases and 7 bases, with 20 bases remaining between them.

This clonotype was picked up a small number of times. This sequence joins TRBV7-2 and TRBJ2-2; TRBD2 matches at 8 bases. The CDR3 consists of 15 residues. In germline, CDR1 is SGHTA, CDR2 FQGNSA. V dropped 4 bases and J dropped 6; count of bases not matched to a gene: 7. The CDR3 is CASSSVSGGPGELFF. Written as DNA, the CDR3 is TGTGCCAGCAGCTCTGTGAGCGGGGGCCCCGGGGAGCTGTTTTTT.

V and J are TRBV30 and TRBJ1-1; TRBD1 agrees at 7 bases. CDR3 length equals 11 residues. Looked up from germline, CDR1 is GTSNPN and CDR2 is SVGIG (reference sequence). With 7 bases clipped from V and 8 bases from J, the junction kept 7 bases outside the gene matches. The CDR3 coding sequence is TGTGCCTCTAAGGGGGCGGGGGAAGCTTTCTTT. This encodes CASKGAGEAFF.

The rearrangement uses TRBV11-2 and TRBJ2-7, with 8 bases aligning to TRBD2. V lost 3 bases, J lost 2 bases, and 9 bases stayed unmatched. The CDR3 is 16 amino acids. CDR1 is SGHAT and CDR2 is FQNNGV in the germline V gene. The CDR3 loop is CASSFSIAGRTYEQYF. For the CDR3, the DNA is TGTGCCAGCAGCTTTTCTATAGCGGGGCGGACCTACGAGCAGTACTTC.

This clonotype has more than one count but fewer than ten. The CDR3: CASSQEGSNSYEQYF. DNA of the CDR3: TGTGCCAGCAGCCAAGAGGGGTCGAACTCCTACGAGCAGTACTTC. The J gene is TRBJ2-7, the V gene TRBV4-2; D remains unclear. CDR1 LGHNA and CDR2 YNFKEQ come from the germline V gene. The CDR3 covers 15 residues. Trimming pared 0 bases from V and 0 bases from J, leaving 9 bases between.

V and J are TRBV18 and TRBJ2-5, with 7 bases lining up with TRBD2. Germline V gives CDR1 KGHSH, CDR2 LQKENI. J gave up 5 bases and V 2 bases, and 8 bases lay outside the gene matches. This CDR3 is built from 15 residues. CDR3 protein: CASSPIGSGTETQYF. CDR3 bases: TGTGCCAGCTCACCAATTGGGAGCGGGACGGAGACCCAGTACTTC.

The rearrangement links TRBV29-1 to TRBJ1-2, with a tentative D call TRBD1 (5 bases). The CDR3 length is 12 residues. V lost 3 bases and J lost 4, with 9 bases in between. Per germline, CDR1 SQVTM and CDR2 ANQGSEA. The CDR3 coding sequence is TGCAGCGTTGAGAGCCAGGGCTATGGCTACACCTTC. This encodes CSVESQGYGYTF.